This is a list of T cell receptor beta chains from one sample in a study of post-analysis software for immune sequencing data. TCRdb called the PCR reads again in MiXCR, with one record for every CDR3 protein. The sample lists roughly 540,000 distinct CDR3 sequences, under 40% occurring once. Sequenced: blood. The receptors here all came from a girl aged 2 to 17 with multiple sclerosis. The CDR3 runs from the conserved cysteine through the conserved F or W. The D gene is left open where the match is weak. Some rows have no size entry. The others give once, few or many, or a class for an expanded clone.

-	TRBV3-1	TRBD1	TRBJ1-6	CASSQDRGTGISPLHF	TGTGCCAGCAGCCAAGATAGGGGGACAGGAATTTCACCCCTCCACTTT
few	TRBV6-5	TRBD1	TRBJ2-7	CASSKLGTAAYEQYF	TGTGCCAGCAGTAAATTAGGGACAGCAGCCTACGAGCAGTACTTC
many	TRBV7-6	-	TRBJ2-5	CASSLARWETQYF	TGTGCCAGCAGCTTAGCGCGGTGGGAGACCCAGTACTTC
-	TRBV10-3	-	TRBJ1-5	CAISESDPTNQPQHF	TGTGCCATCAGTGAGTCGGACCCTACCAATCAGCCCCAGCATTTT
-	TRBV12-3/TRBV12-4	-	TRBJ1-5	CASSLTRARNQPQHF	TGTGCCAGCAGCCTAACAAGGGCCCGCAATCAGCCCCAGCATTTT
-	TRBV24-1	-	TRBJ1-4	CATNEKLFF	TGTGCAACCAATGAAAAACTGTTTTTT
-	TRBV29-1	TRBD1	TRBJ2-1	CSVEIQGGEQFF	TGCAGCGTAGAAATACAGGGGGGTGAGCAGTTCTTC
-	TRBV20-1	-	TRBJ2-3	CSARPTSTDTQYF	TGCAGTGCTAGACCAACTAGCACAGATACGCAGTATTTT
-	TRBV6-5	-	TRBJ1-4	CAGRVQGTNEKLFF	TGTGCCGGCAGGGTACAGGGAACTAATGAAAAACTGTTTTTT
-	TRBV20-1	TRBD1	TRBJ1-4	CSARTGSNEKLFF	TGCAGTGCGCGGACAGGGTCTAATGAAAAACTGTTTTTT
few	TRBV3-1	-	TRBJ1-2	CASRSSGQARSGYTF	TGTGCCAGCAGGTCATCCGGCCAAGCAAGAAGTGGCTACACCTTC
many	TRBV20-1	-	TRBJ1-2	CSVRGALGYGYTF	TGCAGTGTTAGAGGGGCACTAGGGTATGGCTACACCTTC
-	TRBV6-5	-	TRBJ1-2	CASSRMGVGISDGYTF	TGTGCCAGCAGCCGGATGGGGGTGGGGATAAGTGATGGCTACACCTTC
few	TRBV18	TRBD1	TRBJ2-7	CASSPGTGRGEQYF	TGTGCCAGCTCCCCTGGGACAGGGCGAGGCGAGCAGTACTTC
-	TRBV9	-	TRBJ2-1	CASSVDGLANEQFF	TGTGCCAGCAGCGTAGACGGTCTAGCCAATGAGCAGTTCTTC